This T cell receptor beta chain was obtained from a study of blood T cell repertoires in COVID-19. About the study: Sites across the United States, Italy and Spain contributed samples from acute and convalescent COVID-19. T cells, B-cell-depleted T cells, or PBMCs supplied cDNA or gDNA.

As processed by the authors: It was from reference gene primer amplification that nucleated cell counts were estimated. Some clones are missing from TCRdb's copy, which holds only in-frame ones; the method was immunoSEQ multiplex PCR. The D gene and trimming were derived from the DNA, and the V and J assignments and clone size from that table. The repertoire consists of around 200,000 clones, with roughly 80% occurring once and the leading ten covering roughly 14%. Trimming removed 4 bases from V and 3 bases from J; junction bases left unmatched: 6. The CDR3 has 15 amino acids. The germline CDR1 and CDR2 sequences are SSHAT and FNYEAQ (reference sequence).

Specimen: peripheral blood. The rearrangement links TRBV7-7 to TRBJ2-5, with TRBD2 matching 9 bases. This clonotype was sampled from a man in his fifties or sixties who had recovered from COVID-19. CDR3 in amino acids: CASSSRLAGEETQYF. The CDR3, as DNA: TGTGCCAGCAGCTCCCGCTTAGCGGGAGAAGAGACCCAGTACTTC. The variable domain in full, with the rest retrieved from reference TRBV7-7 and TRBJ2-5, is GAGVSQSPRYKVTKRGQDVTLRCDPISSHATLYWYQQALGQGPEFLTYFNYEAQPDKSGLPSDRFSAERPEGSISTLTIQRTEQRDSAMYRCASSSRLAGEETQYFGPGTRLLVL.